A single sample is the source of the 20 T cell receptor beta chains below, sequenced in a study of graft-versus-host responses after intestinal transplantation. No antigens are known for them. Measured with immunoSEQ multiplex PCR; TCRdb has only the in-frame clones, and not every one. Here the sample spans 110,000 to 150,000 clones, 80% to 95% being singletons. Sample: unstimulated CD4+ T cells sorted from spleen or lymph node cells, taken before intestinal transplant. Source of these receptors: a human donor who received an intestinal transplant.

The rearrangement uses TRBV28 and TRBJ1-1; D gene ambiguous. Germline loops: CDR1 MDHEN, CDR2 SYDVKM. V was shortened by 8 bases and J by 9 bases, with 16 bases between the two germline ends. The CDR3 sequence is 12 residues long. The CDR3 loop is CASSLNRVQAFF. CDR3 sequence (DNA): TGTGCCAGCTCCCTTAACCGTGTTCAAGCTTTCTTT.

There are a few counts of this clone. Other DNA sequences in this specimen translate into the identical CDR3. This rearrangement joins TRBV19 to TRBJ2-7, with D perhaps TRBD2 (5 bases). Trimming cost V 2 bases and J 5 bases, with 10 bases left between them. The germline CDR1 and CDR2 sequences are LNHDA and SQIVND (reference sequence). CDR3 size: 13 residues. CDR3 amino acids: CASSITSGNEQYF. In DNA, the CDR3 is TGTGCCAGTAGTATAACGTCGGGGAACGAGCAGTACTTC.

The genes are TRBV19 and TRBJ2-5; 7 bases map to TRBD2. Trimming took 6 bases from V and 4 from J; bases not matched to a gene: 11. Germline V lookup: CDR1 LNHDA, CDR2 SQIVND (reference sequence). This CDR3 is built from 15 residues. The CDR3: CASSGDAGVGETQYF. CDR3 coding DNA: TGTGCCAGTAGCGGCGACGCGGGAGTAGGAGAGACCCAGTACTTC.

This chain joins TRBV7-9 and TRBJ1-1, with TRBD1 matching over 9 bases. Looked up from germline, CDR1 is SEHNR and CDR2 is FQNEAQ (reference sequence). V gave up 5 bases and J gave up 1 base; unmatched junction bases: 5. This CDR3 has 15 residues. The CDR3 reads CASSLGTGWNTEAFF. Here the CDR3 DNA reads TGTGCCAGCAGCCTGGGGACAGGGTGGAACACTGAAGCTTTCTTT.

A remark on this clone: One junction end does not reproduce the germline sequence, and a read error may be involved. V gene TRBV7-7 combines with J gene TRBJ1-4, with TRBD1 as a possible D gene (6 bases). The CDR3 is made up of 17 amino acids. Per the germline V gene, CDR1 is SSHAT and CDR2 is FNYEAQ (reference sequence). This CDR3 is CASSLSGRQAASGKLFF. The CDR3 nucleotides read TGTGCTAGCAGCTTAAGCGGGCGACAGGCAGCCTCCGGGAAACTGTTTTTT.

As regards this clone: Within the sample, other DNA sequences also encode this same CDR3. This chain uses TRBV28 with TRBJ1-2; D remains unclear. V lost 6 bases and J 1 base, leaving 3 bases between the germline ends. This CDR3 has 11 residues. Germline CDR1 MDHEN, CDR2 SYDVKM. The CDR3 sequence is CASSLNYGYTF. CDR3 coding DNA: TGTGCCAGCAGCCTTAACTATGGCTACACCTTC.

The V call is TRBV28, the J call TRBJ1-1, with TRBD1 matching over 8 bases. The CDR3 runs 17 residues. The trim removed 6 bases at V and 1 base at J, leaving 13 bases unmatched. The germline V gene has CDR1 MDHEN and CDR2 SYDVKM. The CDR3 loop reads CASRSPGTGRANTEAFF. For the CDR3, the DNA is TGTGCCAGCAGATCCCCCGGGACAGGCCGAGCGAACACTGAAGCTTTCTTT.

This clone was seen a few times. The J gene is TRBJ1-3, the V gene TRBV7-8; D not resolved. The CDR3 runs to 15 residues. CDR1 is SGHVS, CDR2 FQNEAQ, per germline. V lost 5 bases to trimming and J lost 1 base, with 12 bases between them. The CDR3 spells CASSQSGVSGNTIYF. The CDR3 DNA is TGTGCCAGCAGCCAGAGCGGGGTTTCTGGAAACACCATATATTTT.

The V gene is TRBV7-2, the J gene TRBJ1-5; no definite D call. Germline CDR1 is SGHTA and CDR2 is FQGNSA. CDR3 length: 15 amino acids. Trimming removed 5 bases at V and 3 bases at J, with 14 bases between. DNA for the CDR3: TGTGCCAGCAGCCAACTAAACGGATACAATCAGCCCCAGCATTTT. Residues: CASSQLNGYNQPQHF.

V and J are TRBV5-1 and TRBJ2-7; no firm D call. The CDR3 is made up of 14 amino acids. Germline values: CDR1 SGHRS, CDR2 YFSETQ. V was shortened by 3 bases and J by 2 bases, with 12 bases between the two germline ends. CDR3 residues: CASSYTFDAYEQYF. The DNA for the CDR3 is TGCGCCAGCAGCTATACATTTGATGCCTACGAGCAGTACTTC. The variable domain in full, completed from reference TRBV5-1 and TRBJ2-7, reads KAGVTQTPRYLIKTRGQQVTLSCSPISGHRSVSWYQQTPGQGLQFLFEYFSETQRNKGNFPGRFSGRQFSNSRSEMNVSTLELGDSALYLCASSYTFDAYEQYFGPGTRLTVT.

This clone appeared once. The rearrangement joins TRBV19 to TRBJ2-1, with TRBD2 matching over 13 bases. The CDR3 contains 15 residues. V lost 6 bases, J lost 8 bases, and 7 bases stayed unmatched. CDR1 and CDR2 (germline): LNHDA, SQIVND (reference sequence). CDR3 sequence reads: CASRSLTSGRYEQFF. The CDR3 DNA reads as TGTGCCAGTAGGTCCCTGACTAGCGGGAGGTATGAGCAGTTCTTC. Filled out from reference TRBV19 and TRBJ2-1, the complete variable domain reads DGGITQSPKYLFRKEGQNVTLSCEQNLNHDAMYWYRQDPGQGLRLIYYSQIVNDFQKGDIAEGYSVSREKKESFPLTVTSAQKNPTAFYLCASRSLTSGRYEQFFGPGTRLTVL.

V usage is TRBV5-4 and J usage is TRBJ1-5; 11 bases align to TRBD1. This CDR3 has 14 amino acids. Unmatched junction bases numbered 3, after V lost 4 bases and J lost 6 bases. The V gene's germline CDR1 is SGHNT and CDR2 YYREEE (reference sequence). The CDR3: CASSPGQGAQPQHF. The DNA of the CDR3 is TGTGCCAGCAGCCCCGGACAGGGGGCTCAGCCCCAGCATTTT.

The chain links TRBV28 to TRBJ1-4, with D unclear. Trimming stripped 6 bases from V and 8 bases from J, with 16 bases between. The CDR3 spans 14 residues. Germline V gene lookup returns CDR1 MDHEN and CDR2 SYDVKM. The CDR3 DNA follows: TGTGCCAGCAGCCCGCGAGGGATAAGGGAAAAACTGTTTTTT. The encoded protein is CASSPRGIREKLFF.

This rearrangement joins TRBV18 to TRBJ1-4; 7 bases are shared with TRBD1. The CDR3 runs to 16 residues. Germline V CDR1 and CDR2: KGHSH, LQKENI. The junction had 5 bases not matched to a gene; V was cut back by 4 bases and J by 0 bases. The CDR3 sequence: CASSQDRAATNEKLFF. The CDR3 nucleotides read TGTGCCAGCTCACAAGACAGGGCTGCAACTAATGAAAAACTGTTTTTT.

The V gene is TRBV19, the J gene TRBJ2-1, with D possibly TRBD2 on 6 matching bases. The V and J ends lost 5 bases and 7 bases respectively, with 18 bases between them. Germline CDR1 reads LNHDA; CDR2 reads SQIVND (reference sequence). This CDR3 spans 15 amino acids. CDR3 sequence reads: CASSSGPGRENEQFF. The CDR3 DNA is TGTGCCAGTAGTTCTGGGCCCGGGAGAGAGAATGAGCAGTTCTTC.

This clone was detected only a few times. CDR3 bases: TGTGCCAGCAGCTCGGACCCTGTAACAGATACGCAGTATTTT. This gives the protein CASSSDPVTDTQYF. V and J are TRBV11-3 and TRBJ2-3; D gene unclear. In germline, CDR1 is SGHNT, CDR2 YENEEA. CDR3 size: 14 residues. Trimming stripped 4 bases from V and 3 bases from J, with 11 bases between.

The table lists this clone with a count of one. This rearrangement joins TRBV10-3 to TRBJ2-7, with 10 bases identical to TRBD1. The V and J ends lost 2 bases and 2 bases, in that order; junction bases with no gene match: 3. Germline V gene lookup returns CDR1 ENHRY and CDR2 SYGVKD. This CDR3 is 15 amino acids long. The CDR3 loop reads CAISEGQGGPYEQYF. DNA of the CDR3: TGTGCCATCAGTGAGGGACAGGGGGGTCCCTACGAGCAGTACTTC.

The chain recombines TRBV9 with TRBJ1-2; 7 nucleotides line up with TRBD1. V lost 4 bases and J lost 4; bases outside the gene matches: 7. From germline, CDR1 is SGDLS and CDR2 YYNGEE. This CDR3 comprises 14 residues. CDR3 loop: CASSLRGAVYGYTF. CDR3 sequence (DNA): TGTGCCAGCAGCCTCAGGGGGGCGGTCTATGGCTACACCTTC.

The rearrangement uses TRBV2 and TRBJ2-5; D is unresolved. The CDR3 covers 11 residues. Germline values: CDR1 SNHLY, CDR2 FYNNEI. Trimming took off 5 bases at V and 2 bases at J, with 3 bases between the two ends. CDR3 amino acids: CASSNQETQYF. For the CDR3, the DNA is TGTGCCAGCAGTAATCAAGAGACCCAGTACTTC.

This CDR3 is CASSSLSSYEQYF. Written as DNA, the CDR3 is TGCGCCAGCAGCTCCCTAAGCTCCTACGAGCAGTACTTC. This chain uses TRBV5-1 with TRBJ2-7; no firm D call. Germline CDR1 and CDR2: SGHRS and YFSETQ. V was clipped by 3 bases and J by 0 bases, with 7 bases between them. This CDR3 has 13 residues. Combining the CDR3 with reference TRBV5-1 and TRBJ2-7 gives the whole variable domain KAGVTQTPRYLIKTRGQQVTLSCSPISGHRSVSWYQQTPGQGLQFLFEYFSETQRNKGNFPGRFSGRQFSNSRSEMNVSTLELGDSALYLCASSSLSSYEQYFGPGTRLTVT.